What follows describes a single T cell receptor beta chain. No cognate antigen has been identified for it. Per-base quality was not reported, and no clone a single base away is much larger than it. The roughly 38 donors, aged about 6 to 100 years, were systemically healthy Caucasian individuals from Russia. Each donor gave about 9.7 milliliters of peripheral blood, drawn into EDTA-treated Vacutainer tubes. PBMCs were isolated by Ficoll-Paque density-gradient centrifugation, with at least 7 million obtained per sample. Total RNA was extracted from PBMCs with Trizol reagent, with at least 5.5 micrograms obtained per sample. Naive CD45RAhigh/CD27high T cell percentages were measured by flow cytometry on a PBMC aliquot from every donor. The library was built by means of 5' RACE. TCRdb names Illumina HiSeq 2500 as the instrument used. The second PCR ran for roughly 7 to 12 cycles and used a J-beta primer mix along with a sample-barcoded 5' primer. A unique molecular identifier was introduced onto each TCR beta cDNA molecule by a template-switch 5' adaptor carrying 12 random nucleotides. Each sample yielded at least 2.5 million CDR3-containing paired-end reads. The Mint cDNA synthesis kit, primed by a TRBC-specific oligonucleotide, was used to synthesize first-strand cDNA from all RNA. All cDNA was treated with uracil-DNA glycosylase and then went through a first 18-cycle PCR with the universal primers M1SS and BC2_uni_R. Per the original workflow: For normalization, 1 million high-quality reads, each with a distinct molecular identifier, were randomly selected from each sample. Instead of being binned into consensus sequences, reads that shared molecular identifiers were thrown out. MiTCR, run with a Q25 quality threshold and the strictest error-elimination algorithm, handled CDR3 identification, clonotype clustering and error correction. Lower-bound total TCR beta diversity was estimated with a nonparametric unseen species model using Euler transformation. TCRdb took the public reads, trimmed them with fastp at Q25, ran MiXCR for clone calling and kept in-frame beta chains. When rows share a CDR3 protein, they turn into one entry using the most common DNA and genes. The V and J calls were determined by TCRdb, not by the authors. The sample table shows approximately 800,000 distinct CDR3 sequences, and 20% to 30% are seen once. The top ten constitute more than 3% of the sample.

The entry originates in a study of blood T cells in healthy people across ages (dated by TCRdb to between 2014 and 2017). Study-level background: Template switching captured roughly one uniquely barcoded TCR beta cDNA molecule per two T cells in model experiments. The study analyzed two additional independent replicas of 1 million unique cDNA reads from the same blood draw for two donors, one aged 18 to 29 and one aged 80 or older. Donors were grouped into four age groups: young (average approximately 16 years), middle-aged (about 38), aged (62) and long-lived (around 80). The study measured age-related changes in TCR beta repertoire diversity using deep sequencing normalized with unique cDNA molecular identifiers. Broader findings and caveats from the paper: Compared with the aged group, the long-lived group had more naive CD4+ T cells, fewer expanded clones and increased TCR diversity, suggesting age selection. As age increased, observed TCR beta diversity per million T cells dropped in a roughly linear way, and a significant reduction was already evident by age 40. Observed TCR beta diversity correlated strongly with the percentage of naive T cells measured by flow cytometry. Bulk unsorted PBMC profiling prevented conclusive comparison of naive and antigen-experienced compartments. Total diversity estimates from one million sequenced T cells were considered lower bounds and underestimates. Because the CMV infection status of the donors was unknown, age-related changes in expanded clonotypes may potentially have been confounded.

The CDR3 measures 16 amino acids from cysteine to phenylalanine. The only DNA kept is the CDR3, 48 bases in frame from the first base. CDR1 and CDR2 (LGHNA, YSLEER) derive from the germline V gene. The data were also submitted as part of a second study, on T cells of mothers and their children. The second study's authors report: Donors were nine systemically healthy Caucasian individuals: three mothers and their six children. cDNA synthesis used all of the extracted RNA, with 1.5 ug of RNA in each 15 ul reaction. Sample barcodes and 2-4 random nucleotides were added via the M1S primer in the second PCR. Over 9.5 million TCR beta CDR3 reads were obtained for each mother, and approximately 2.9 million reads were obtained for each child. In both related and unrelated pairs, thymic selection shapes the output of TCR recombination in a similar way, with inherited differences having only a minor effect. Normalized repertoire overlap was always slightly but never significantly higher in related than unrelated mother-child pairs. With a sensitivity of roughly 93 clones per million clonotypes, no persistent microchimeric T cell clones were detected. The study used deep NGS to compare TCR beta repertoires of mothers and children, seeking features distinguishing related mother-child pairs from unrelated individuals. The mean age was 40 +/- 4 years for the mothers and roughly 11 +/- 4 years for the children. Libraries were sequenced on Illumina HiSeq 2000 with 100+100 nt paired-end reads after adapter ligation with NEBNext reagents. Mother and child libraries were prepared a month apart and sequenced in separate runs to prevent cross-contamination. Each donor had between roughly 450,000 and 2,300,000 distinct TCR beta clonotypes identified. Naive TCR beta clonotypes were estimated from low-frequency clonotypes matched to each donor's FACS-determined naive share, without sorting.

The rearrangement joined TRBV4-3 to TRBJ2-7; no D gene can be assigned with confidence. The DNA end is more similar to TRBJ2-5, so the J call may be wrong. Sequencing was done on a sample of blood. The TCR was taken from a boy aged 10-17 years in good health. CDR3 protein: CASSQDHLNYQETQYF. Read as DNA, the sequence is TGCGCCAGCAGCCAAGATCATCTTAACTACCAAGAGACCCAGTACTTC.